The clone carrying this TCR beta chain was detected once. The antigen is not known. Amplification used 60 Vbeta primers and 13 Jbeta primers. Clones were sequenced by immunoSEQ multiplex PCR, and TCRdb holds only the in-frame ones, with some missing. There are under 150,000 clones in the sample; 81% occur only once, and roughly 3.9% lies in the top ten. The donors (healthy individuals) were bone marrow donors. The germline CDR1 and CDR2 sequences are SQVTM and ANQGSEA. CDR3 length: 14 residues. V lost 6 bases to trimming and J lost 0 bases; unmatched junction nucleotides: 7. This sample was included in a study of cytomegalovirus exposure and HLA in healthy donors. Across the study: Out of 350 to 400 genotyped donors, roughly 80% belonged to the Caucasian-associated ancestry cluster. Study outcomes and limitations: Presence/absence analysis assumed near-uniform sequencing depth across donors.

The receptor's source is a woman aged 30 to 39 in good health and CMV-seronegative. The sequenced sample consisted of PBMCs. This chain links TRBV29-1 with TRBJ2-5, with 7 bases that match TRBD2. CDR3 DNA sequence: TGCAGCGTCTGGGGGGGATTGTACCAAGAGACCCAGTACTTC. Encoded protein: CSVWGGLYQETQYF. Looking up the rest from reference TRBV29-1 and TRBJ2-5 gives the full variable domain: SAVISQKPSRDICQRGTSLTIQCQVDSQVTMMFWYRQQPGQSLTLIATANQGSEATYESGFVIDKFPISRPNLTFSTLTVSNMSPEDSSIYLCSVWGGLYQETQYFGPGTRLLVL.